This T cell receptor (beta chain) appears in the sequencing data of a study of T-cell reconstitution after alpha-beta-depleted transplantation in children. The table lists this clonotype with many counts. Germline V gene data show CDR1 as LNHDA and CDR2 as SQIVND (reference sequence). The CDR3 consists of 21 residues. V dropped 7 bases and J dropped 1; count of bases not matched to a gene: 25. The TCRbeta library incorporated unique molecular identifiers. Each CDR3 protein gets one entry after TCRdb re-called the PCR reads with MiXCR. Of around 240,000 distinct CDR3 sequences in the sample, about 9.6% were seen once.

The starting material was PBMCs from the stem cell graft donor, obtained from the stem cell graft. J is TRBJ1-1 and V is TRBV19; the match to TRBD1 covers 9 bases. The sequence was collected from a human donor who donated a stem cell graft to a child with SCID. CDR3 residues: CASTSRVGRTGDRFSNTEAFF. In DNA, the CDR3 is TGTGCCAGTACCTCCCGGGTGGGCCGGACAGGGGATCGATTTTCGAACACTGAAGCTTTCTTT.